Included here is one TCR beta chain sequence, with context. Its antigen remains unidentified. This sample was included in a study of siplizumab effects on memory and regulatory T cells. Whole-study findings and limits: Naive T cells seemed more diverse than memory cells; they also seemed major alloresponse contributors.

Germline values: CDR1 SGDLS, CDR2 YYNGEE. This CDR3 has 14 residues. Trimming removed 4 bases from V and 2 bases from J, with 11 bases in between. Method: immunoSEQ multiplex PCR; TCRdb's copy keeps in-frame clones and lacks some. The profile shows some 97,000 clones, roughly 94% of them singletons. Sequenced material: Tregs sorted from blood. The rearrangement links TRBV9 to TRBJ2-3, with no clear D. The source is a human donor in good health. CDR3 sequence: CASSQGPNTDTQYF. Here the CDR3 DNA reads TGTGCCAGCAGCCAAGGACCTAACACAGATACGCAGTATTTT. Together with reference TRBV9 and TRBJ2-3, the CDR3 gives the full variable domain: DSGVTQTPKHLITATGQRVTLRCSPRSGDLSVYWYQQSLDQGLQFLIQYYNGEERAKGNILERFSAQQFPDLHSELNLSSLELGDSALYFCASSQGPNTDTQYFGPGTRLTVL.